Sequencing of this T cell receptor beta chain was carried out in a study of cytomegalovirus exposure and HLA in healthy donors. Regarding the study as a whole: Analysis was carried out at a later point, and it linked a missense DCLRE1C variant to TCR beta V- and J-gene trimming. There were reportedly fewer N-insertions in an Asian-associated ancestry cluster than the roughly 670-donor mean, in a later analysis.

The CDR3 spans 18 residues. Germline CDR1 reads SGHNT; CDR2 reads YYREEE (reference sequence). Trimming took 0 bases from V and 2 from J; bases not matched to a gene: 9. PCR employed 60 Vbeta and 13 Jbeta primers. The assay was immunoSEQ multiplex PCR, and TCRdb's table has in-frame clones only and misses some. The profile shows under 200,000 clones, around 75% of them singletons. Remarks on this clone: Its antigen is as yet unknown.

The material sequenced was PBMCs. The TCR comes from a woman aged 25-40 years in good health and CMV-seronegative. The chain is built from TRBV5-4 and TRBJ2-1; 9 positions match TRBD2. CDR3 loop: CASSLALSGGSTYNEQFF. Written as DNA, the CDR3 is TGTGCCAGCAGCTTGGCCCTCAGCGGGGGGTCCACCTACAATGAGCAGTTCTTC. Full variable domain (remainder filled in from reference TRBV5-4 and TRBJ2-1): ETGVTQSPTHLIKTRGQQVTLRCSSQSGHNTVSWYQQALGQGPQFIFQYYREEENGRGNFPPRFSGLQFPNYSSELNVNALELDDSALYLCASSLALSGGSTYNEQFFGPGTRLTVL.